This TCR beta chain was documented in a study of cytomegalovirus exposure and HLA in healthy donors. Study-level findings and limits: Indistinguishable V segments such as TRBV6-2 and TRBV6-3 were excluded. Upon later analysis, HLA-associated TCR beta chains proved more clonally expanded than other, equally common chains. Most TCR sequences were seen very rarely across donors, but some public TCRs occurred in many.

Points on this clone: The antigen remains unidentified.

Trimming removed 6 bases from V and 10 bases from J, with 18 bases in between. The CDR3 is made up of 14 amino acids. Germline V CDR1 and CDR2: MDHEN, SYDVKM. Primers for the PCR totalled 60 Vbeta and 13 Jbeta. As handled by the study authors: An analysis that came later counted some 81 million unique TCR beta chains, approximately 11 million shared. Clones were read by immunoSEQ multiplex PCR, and TCRdb kept only the in-frame ones, dropping some. From that table come the V and J calls and clone size; the DNA was used to work out D and trimming. This sample contains over 45,000 clones. The chain links TRBV28 to TRBJ1-4; weak D call: TRBD1 (5 bases). The receptor was derived from a woman aged 18-29 years in good health and CMV-seronegative. The sequenced material came from PBMCs. The CDR3 nucleotides read TGTGCCAGCAGGTCAGGGCATGGGGATGTAAAACTGTTTTTT. Its translation is CASRSGHGDVKLFF.